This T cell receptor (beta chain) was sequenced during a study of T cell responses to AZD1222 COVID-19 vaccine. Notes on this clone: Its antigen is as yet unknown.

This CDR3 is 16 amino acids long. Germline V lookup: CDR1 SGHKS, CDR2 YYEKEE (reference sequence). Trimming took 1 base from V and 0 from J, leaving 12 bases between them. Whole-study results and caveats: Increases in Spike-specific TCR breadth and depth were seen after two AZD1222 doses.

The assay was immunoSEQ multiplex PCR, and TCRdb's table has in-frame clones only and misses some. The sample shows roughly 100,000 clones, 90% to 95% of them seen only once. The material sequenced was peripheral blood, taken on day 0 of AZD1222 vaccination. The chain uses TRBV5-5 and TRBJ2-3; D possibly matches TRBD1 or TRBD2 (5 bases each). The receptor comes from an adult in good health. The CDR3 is CASSLYGATSTDTQYF. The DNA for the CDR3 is TGTGCCAGCAGCTTGTACGGGGCTACTAGCACAGATACGCAGTATTTT.